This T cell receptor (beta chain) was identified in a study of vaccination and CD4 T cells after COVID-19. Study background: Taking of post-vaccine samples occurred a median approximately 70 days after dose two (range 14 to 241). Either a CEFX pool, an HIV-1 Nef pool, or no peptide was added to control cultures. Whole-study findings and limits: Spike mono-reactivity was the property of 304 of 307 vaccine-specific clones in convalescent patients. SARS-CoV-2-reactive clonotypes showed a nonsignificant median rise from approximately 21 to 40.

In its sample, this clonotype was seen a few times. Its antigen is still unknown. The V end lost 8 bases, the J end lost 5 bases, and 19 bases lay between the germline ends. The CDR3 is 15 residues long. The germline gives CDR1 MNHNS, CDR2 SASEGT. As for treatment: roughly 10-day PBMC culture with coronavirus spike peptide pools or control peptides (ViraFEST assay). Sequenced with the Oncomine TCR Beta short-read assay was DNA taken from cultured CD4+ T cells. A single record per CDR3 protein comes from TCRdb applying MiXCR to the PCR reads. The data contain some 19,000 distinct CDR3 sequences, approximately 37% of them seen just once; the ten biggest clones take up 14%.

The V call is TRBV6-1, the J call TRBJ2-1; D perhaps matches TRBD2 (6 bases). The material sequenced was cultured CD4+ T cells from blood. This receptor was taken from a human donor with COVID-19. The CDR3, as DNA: TGTGCCAGCGGAGGGTGGCGGGGCAGGGACAATGAGCAGTTCTTC. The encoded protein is CASGGWRGRDNEQFF.